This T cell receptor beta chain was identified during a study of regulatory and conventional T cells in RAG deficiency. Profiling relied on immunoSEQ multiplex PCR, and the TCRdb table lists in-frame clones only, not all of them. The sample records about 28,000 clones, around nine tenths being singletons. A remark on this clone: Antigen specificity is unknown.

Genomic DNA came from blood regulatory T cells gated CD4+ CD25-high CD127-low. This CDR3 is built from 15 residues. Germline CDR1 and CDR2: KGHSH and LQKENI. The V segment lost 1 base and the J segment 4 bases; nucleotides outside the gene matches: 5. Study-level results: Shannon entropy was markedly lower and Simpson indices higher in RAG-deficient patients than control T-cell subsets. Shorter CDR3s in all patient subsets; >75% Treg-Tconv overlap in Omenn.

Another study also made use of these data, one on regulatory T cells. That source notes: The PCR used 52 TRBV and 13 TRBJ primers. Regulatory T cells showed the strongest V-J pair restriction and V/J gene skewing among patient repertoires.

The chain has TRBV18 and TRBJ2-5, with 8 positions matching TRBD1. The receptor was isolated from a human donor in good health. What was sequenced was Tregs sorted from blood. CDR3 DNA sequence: TGTGCCAGCTCACCACTGCGGACAGGGACAGAGACCCAGTACTTC. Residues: CASSPLRTGTETQYF.